This T cell receptor beta chain was found in a study of T-cell reconstitution after alpha-beta-depleted transplantation in children. This CDR3 has 15 residues. The V end was cut by 5 bases, the J end by 3 bases, with 17 bases between. CDR1 is SNHLY and CDR2 is FYNNEI in the germline V gene. Unique molecular identifiers were used to barcode this TCRbeta library. TCRdb used MiXCR to reprocess the PCR reads, holding one entry per CDR3 protein. The data contain 150,000 to 200,000 distinct CDR3 sequences, about 14% of them singletons. This clonotype was recorded at least ten times. Sequences were derived from PBMCs from the stem cell graft donor, sampled from the stem cell graft. The sequence was obtained from a human donor who donated a stem cell graft to a child with acute lymphoblastic leukemia. The rearrangement uses TRBV2 and TRBJ2-7; weak D call: TRBD2 (6 bases). DNA of the CDR3: TGTGCCAGCAGTCGGGACGGGAGCTCTGGCTACGAGCAGTACTTC. Its protein is CASSRDGSSGYEQYF.